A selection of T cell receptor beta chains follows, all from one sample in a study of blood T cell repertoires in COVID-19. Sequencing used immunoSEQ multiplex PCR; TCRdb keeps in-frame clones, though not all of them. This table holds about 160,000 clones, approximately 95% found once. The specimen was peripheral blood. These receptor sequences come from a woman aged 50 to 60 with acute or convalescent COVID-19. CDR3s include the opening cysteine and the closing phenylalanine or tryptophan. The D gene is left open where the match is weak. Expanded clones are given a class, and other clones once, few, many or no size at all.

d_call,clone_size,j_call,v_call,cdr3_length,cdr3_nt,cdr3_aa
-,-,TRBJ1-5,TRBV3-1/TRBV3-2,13,TGTGCCAGCAGCCAAGATTTCGGGCAGCCCCAGCATTTT,CASSQDFGQPQHF
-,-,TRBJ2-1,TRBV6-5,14,TGTGCCAGCAGGCTACAGTTACCCCTCGATGAGCAGTTCTTC,CASRLQLPLDEQFF
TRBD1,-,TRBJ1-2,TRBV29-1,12,TGCAGCGTTGGACAGGGGAGAGATGGCTACACCTTC,CSVGQGRDGYTF
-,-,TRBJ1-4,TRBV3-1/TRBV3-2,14,TGTGCCAGCAGCCTCCCAGGCACGAATGAAAAACTGTTTTTT,CASSLPGTNEKLFF
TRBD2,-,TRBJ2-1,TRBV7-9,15,TGTGCCAGCAGCTTAGTTGGACTAGTGGGTCATGAGCAGTTCTTC,CASSLVGLVGHEQFF
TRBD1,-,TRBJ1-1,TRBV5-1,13,TGCGCCAGCAGGACAGGGATGAACACTGAAGCTTTCTTT,CASRTGMNTEAFF
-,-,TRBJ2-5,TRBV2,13,TGTGCCAGCAGTGGAGCGGCTTATGAGACCCAGTACTTC,CASSGAAYETQYF
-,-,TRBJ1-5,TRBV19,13,TGTGCCAGTAGTGGGGCAGCAAATCAGCCCCAGCATTTT,CASSGAANQPQHF
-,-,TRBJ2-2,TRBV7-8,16,TGTGCCAGCAGCGCCGTGCTGGGGCAGAGAGCCGGGGAGCTGTTTTTT,CASSAVLGQRAGELFF
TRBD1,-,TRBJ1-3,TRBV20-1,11,TGCAGTGCTAGGACAGGGGGCACCATATATTTT,CSARTGGTIYF
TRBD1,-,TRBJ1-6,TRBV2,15,TGTGCCAGCAGCACAGGGGGCACAGGGAATTCACCCCTCCACTTT,CASSTGGTGNSPLHF
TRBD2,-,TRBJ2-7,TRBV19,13,TGTGCCAGTATGATTAACGGGAGGAACGAGCAGTACTTC,CASMINGRNEQYF
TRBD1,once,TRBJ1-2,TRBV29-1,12,TGCAGCGCCGTTGACAGGGATGGCGGCTACACCTTC,CSAVDRDGGYTF
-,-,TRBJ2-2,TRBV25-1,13,TGTGCCAGCAACGACAGAACTACCGGGGAGCTGTTTTTT,CASNDRTTGELFF
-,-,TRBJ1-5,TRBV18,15,TGTGCCAGCTCACCATTAGGAGGGAACTATCAGCCCCAGCATTTT,CASSPLGGNYQPQHF
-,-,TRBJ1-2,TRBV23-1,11,TGCGCCAGCAGCCCGTCTTCGGGCTACACCTTC,CASSPSSGYTF
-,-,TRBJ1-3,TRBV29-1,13,TGCAGCGGAAAGACAGGAGGTAGAAACACCATATATTTT,CSGKTGGRNTIYF
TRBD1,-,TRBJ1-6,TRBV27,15,TGTGCCAGCAGCCAGGGGACAGGGGGTGATTCACCCCTCCACTTT,CASSQGTGGDSPLHF
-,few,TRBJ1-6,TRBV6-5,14,TGTGCCAGCAGTTACTCCCAGGGTAGCTCACCCCTCCACTTT,CASSYSQGSSPLHF
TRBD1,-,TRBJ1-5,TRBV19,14,TGTGCCAGTACCTCATCGGGGGACAGGCAGCCCCAGCATTTT,CASTSSGDRQPQHF
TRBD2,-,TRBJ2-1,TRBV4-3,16,TGCGCCAGCAGCCAAGCTCGGTGGGAGGGCTACAATGAGCAGTTCTTC,CASSQARWEGYNEQFF
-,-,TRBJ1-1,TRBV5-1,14,TGCGCCAGCAGCTCCGGGACTTCGAACACTGAAGCTTTCTTT,CASSSGTSNTEAFF
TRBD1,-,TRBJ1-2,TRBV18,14,TGTGCCAGCTCACCCGGGACAGGGGCGGATGGCTACACCTTC,CASSPGTGADGYTF
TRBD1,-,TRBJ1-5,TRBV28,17,TGTGCCAGCAGGGGATCAACCGGGACAGGTGGGGATCAGCCCCAGCATTTT,CASRGSTGTGGDQPQHF
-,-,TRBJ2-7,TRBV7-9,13,TGTGCCAGCGGCCTTCCAAGCTCCTACGAGCAGTACTTC,CASGLPSSYEQYF
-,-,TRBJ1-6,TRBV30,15,TGTGCCTGGAGTTCTGACACCCACTATAATTCACCCCTCCACTTT,CAWSSDTHYNSPLHF
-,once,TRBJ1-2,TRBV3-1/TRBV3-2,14,TGTGCCAGCAGCCAAGAATCGTCGGTCTATGGCTACACCTTC,CASSQESSVYGYTF
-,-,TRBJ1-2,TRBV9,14,TGTGCCATCCCTTACTACCACACCTTCTATGGCTACACCTTC,CAIPYYHTFYGYTF
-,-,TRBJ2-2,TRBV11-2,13,TGTGCCAGCAGCTTAGTAGCCGCCGGGGAGCTGTTTTTT,CASSLVAAGELFF
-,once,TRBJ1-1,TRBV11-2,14,TGTGCCAGCAGCTTTGGGGCAGGGAACACTGAAGCTTTCTTT,CASSFGAGNTEAFF
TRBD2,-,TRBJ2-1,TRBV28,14,TGTGCCAGCAGTCCCGGACTAGCCTCATATGAGCAGTTCTTC,CASSPGLASYEQFF